The clone carrying this T cell receptor (beta chain) was picked up one time. The source of the sample is a study of blood T cell repertoires in COVID-19. At the level of the study: Specimens from acute and convalescent COVID-19 originated in the United States, Italy and Spain.

Method: immunoSEQ multiplex PCR; TCRdb's copy keeps in-frame clones and lacks some. This table has about 120,000 clones, about 85% appearing once. Sequencing was done on a sample of peripheral blood. This TCR derives from a man older than 75 with acute or convalescent COVID-19.

CDR3 nucleotides: TGTGCCAGTAGACCTAGCGGGCCGAGCTCCTACGAGCAGTACTTC. It encodes CASRPSGPSSYEQYF. The genes are TRBV19 and TRBJ2-7, with 8 positions matching TRBD2. The CDR3 consists of 15 residues. Germline trimming cut 6 bases from V and 0 bases from J; bases unmatched to any gene: 7. Germline values: CDR1 LNHDA, CDR2 SQIVND (reference sequence).